This T cell receptor beta chain was captured by sequencing in a study of T cell responses to AZD1222 COVID-19 vaccine. In regard to this clone: What it binds is unknown.

Study-level results: Clonal diversity may have been underestimated, and the donors were mostly white British, with more females than males. Rises in breadth and depth of Spike-specific TCRs came after two AZD1222 doses.

Method: immunoSEQ multiplex PCR; TCRdb's copy keeps in-frame clones and lacks some. The profile shows some 120,000 clones, around 83% of them singletons. Second-dose schedules of about 4 or about 12 weeks were combined. This TCR came from an adult who received the AZD1222 COVID-19 vaccine. The specimen was peripheral blood, collected 28 days after the second AZD1222 dose.

The CDR3 protein is CASSFYISTGGITDTQYF. In DNA form, the CDR3 reads TGTGCCAGCAGTTTTTATATCTCCACAGGGGGCATCACAGATACGCAGTATTTT. The chain recombines TRBV28 with TRBJ2-3; 9 bases fit TRBD1. CDR3 length: 18 residues. V was pared by 3 bases and J by 2 bases, with 12 bases of the junction left unmatched. Germline V gene sequence: CDR1 MDHEN, CDR2 SYDVKM.